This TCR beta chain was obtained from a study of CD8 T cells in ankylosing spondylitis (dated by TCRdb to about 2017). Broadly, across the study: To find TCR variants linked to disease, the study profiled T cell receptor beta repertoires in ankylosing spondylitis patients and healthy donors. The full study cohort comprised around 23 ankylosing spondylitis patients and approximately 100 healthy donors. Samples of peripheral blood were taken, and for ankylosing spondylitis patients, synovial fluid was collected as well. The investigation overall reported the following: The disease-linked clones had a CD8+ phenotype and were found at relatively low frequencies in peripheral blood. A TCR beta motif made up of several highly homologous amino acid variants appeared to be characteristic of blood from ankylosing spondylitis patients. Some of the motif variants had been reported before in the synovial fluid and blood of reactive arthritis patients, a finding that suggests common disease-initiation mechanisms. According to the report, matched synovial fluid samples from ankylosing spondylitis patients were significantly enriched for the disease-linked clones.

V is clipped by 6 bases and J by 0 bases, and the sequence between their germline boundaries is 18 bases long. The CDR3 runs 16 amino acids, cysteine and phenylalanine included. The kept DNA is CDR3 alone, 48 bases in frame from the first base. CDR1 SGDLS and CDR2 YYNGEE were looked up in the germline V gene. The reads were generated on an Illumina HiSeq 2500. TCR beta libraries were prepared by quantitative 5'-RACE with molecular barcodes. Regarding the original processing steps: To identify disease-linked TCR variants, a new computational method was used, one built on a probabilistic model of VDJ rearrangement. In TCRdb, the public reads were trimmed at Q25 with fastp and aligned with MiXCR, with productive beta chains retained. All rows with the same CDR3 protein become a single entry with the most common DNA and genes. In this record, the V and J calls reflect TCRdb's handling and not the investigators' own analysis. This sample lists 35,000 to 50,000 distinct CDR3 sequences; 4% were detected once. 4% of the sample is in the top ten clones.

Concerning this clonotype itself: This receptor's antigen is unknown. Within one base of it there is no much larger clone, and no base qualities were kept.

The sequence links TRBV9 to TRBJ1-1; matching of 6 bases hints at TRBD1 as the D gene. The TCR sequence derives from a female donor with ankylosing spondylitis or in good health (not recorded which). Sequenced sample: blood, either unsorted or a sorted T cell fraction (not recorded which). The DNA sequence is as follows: TGTGCCAGCAACATTTCTACAGGGACCTTGAACACTGAAGCTTTCTTT. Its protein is CASNISTGTLNTEAFF.